This TCR beta chain was profiled in a study of T-cell reconstitution after alpha-beta-depleted transplantation in children. The CDR3 spans 14 residues. V dropped 3 bases and J dropped 2 bases, with 10 bases sitting between them. CDR1 is SGHVS and CDR2 is FNYEAQ in the germline V gene. Library preparation (for TCRbeta) was performed with unique molecular identifiers. TCRdb analysed the PCR reads with MiXCR anew, one entry per CDR3 protein. Of more than 150,000 distinct CDR3 sequences listed, approximately 15% are singletons. This chain joins TRBV7-6 and TRBJ2-5; D gene ambiguous. The input for sequencing was PBMCs from the stem cell graft donor, taken from the stem cell graft. This clonotype was sampled from a human donor who donated a stem cell graft to a child with acute lymphoblastic leukemia. CDR3 sequence: CASSFSSVQETQYF. CDR3 in DNA: TGTGCCAGCAGCTTCAGTTCAGTTCAAGAGACCCAGTACTTC.